Listed below are T cell receptor beta chains from one sample, sequenced in a study of OX40 agonist ivuxolimab in advanced cancers. Assay: immunoSEQ multiplex PCR; the TCRdb copy retains only in-frame clones and omits some. Here the sample spans 65,000 to 90,000 clones, 75% to 95% being singletons. Sequencing used CD4+ or CD8+ T cells sorted from blood, obtained in a trial of the OX40 agonist ivuxolimab. Receptors were obtained from an adult with an advanced solid tumor such as melanoma, head and neck, liver or kidney cancer. CDR3s include the opening cysteine and the closing phenylalanine or tryptophan. A D gene is named only where the DNA matches it firmly. Part of the rows lack a size; the others show once, few, many or a class for expanded clones.

j_gene | abundance | d_gene | v_gene | CDR3aa | CDR3nt
TRBJ2-2 | - | - | TRBV5-1 | CASSSGGWGTGELFF | TGCGCCAGCAGTTCTGGAGGTTGGGGCACCGGGGAGCTGTTTTTT
TRBJ2-3 | - | TRBD1 | TRBV18 | CASSPPAAGGDGTTADTQYF | TGTGCCAGCTCACCCCCTGCGGCAGGGGGCGATGGAACGACCGCAGATACGCAGTATTTT
TRBJ1-2 | - | TRBD1 | TRBV5-4 | CASSLAGQGNSYGYTF | TGTGCCAGCAGCCTAGCGGGACAGGGAAACAGTTATGGCTACACCTTC
TRBJ2-1 | - | TRBD2 | TRBV5-6 | CASRTSGSSIAYNEQFF | TGTGCCAGCAGAACTAGCGGGAGTTCCATTGCCTACAATGAGCAGTTCTTC
TRBJ1-2 | - | - | TRBV7-8 | CASSLLTGGPGYTF | TGTGCCAGCAGCTTATTAACAGGCGGCCCGGGCTACACCTTC
TRBJ2-7 | - | - | TRBV13 | CASSPHEQYF | TGTGCCAGCAGTCCCCACGAGCAGTACTTC
TRBJ2-5 | - | - | TRBV9 | CASSGGLTQETQYF | TGTGCCAGCAGCGGAGGACTTACCCAAGAGACCCAGTACTTC
TRBJ2-1 | - | - | TRBV5-5 | CASSHYRGQSYNEQFF | TGTGCCAGCAGCCACTACCGCGGACAGTCCTACAATGAGCAGTTCTTC
TRBJ1-5 | - | - | TRBV15 | CATSREGAGQPQHF | TGTGCCACCAGCAGAGAGGGGGCTGGTCAGCCCCAGCATTTT
TRBJ2-7 | once | - | TRBV29-1 | CSVERGGQRNEQYF | TGCAGCGTTGAACGGGGGGGACAGAGGAACGAGCAGTACTTC
TRBJ1-3 | - | - | TRBV2 | CASGNESSGNTIYF | TGTGCCAGCGGAAATGAGAGCTCTGGAAACACCATATATTTT
TRBJ2-3 | - | - | TRBV13 | CASSYLGGTDTQYF | TGTGCCAGCAGCTACTTGGGGGGCACAGATACGCAGTATTTT
TRBJ2-1 | - | - | TRBV11-3 | CASSIGTANEQFF | TGTGCCAGCAGCATCGGGACGGCCAATGAGCAGTTCTTC
TRBJ2-4 | - | TRBD2 | TRBV4-3 | CASSPAGGGAKNIQYF | TGCGCCAGCAGCCCAGCAGGCGGGGGAGCCAAAAACATTCAGTACTTC
TRBJ2-3 | - | TRBD2 | TRBV18 | CASSRTSGTDTQYF | TGTGCCAGCTCACGGACTAGCGGGACAGATACGCAGTATTTT
TRBJ1-1 | few | - | TRBV7-9 | CASSLLEGEGGKAFF | TGTGCCAGCAGCTTATTAGAGGGGGAAGGGGGAAAAGCTTTCTTT